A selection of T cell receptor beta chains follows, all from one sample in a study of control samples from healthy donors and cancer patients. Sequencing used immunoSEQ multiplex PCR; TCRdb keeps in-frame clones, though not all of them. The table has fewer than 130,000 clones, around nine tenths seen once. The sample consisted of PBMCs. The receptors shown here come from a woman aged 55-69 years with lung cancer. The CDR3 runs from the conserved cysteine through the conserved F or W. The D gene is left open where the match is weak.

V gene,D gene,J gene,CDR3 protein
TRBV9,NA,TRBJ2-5,CASSVESGPETQYF
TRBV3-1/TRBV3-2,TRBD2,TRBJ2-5,CASSRMTSGAFQETQYF
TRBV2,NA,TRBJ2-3,CASSEEGGYTDTQYF
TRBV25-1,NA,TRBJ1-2,CASSVGLGYGYTF
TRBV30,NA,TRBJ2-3,CAWSRLRTTSSTDTQYF
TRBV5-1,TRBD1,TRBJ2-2,CASSRGTGEGTGELFF
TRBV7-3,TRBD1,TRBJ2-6,CASSPNPQGSSGANVLTF
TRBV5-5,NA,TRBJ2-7,CASSVYRETYEQYF
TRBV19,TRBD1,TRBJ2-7,CASSETGSYEQYF
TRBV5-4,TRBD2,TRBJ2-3,CASSPGTSGVRPDTQYF